This T cell receptor beta chain was documented in a study of blood T cell repertoires in COVID-19. Study background: COVID-19 samples, acute and convalescent, were from the United States, Italy and Spain. From T cells, B-cell-depleted T cells, or PBMCs came the material, which was cDNA or gDNA.

Assay: immunoSEQ multiplex PCR; the TCRdb copy retains only in-frame clones and omits some. Of 90,000 to 120,000 clones listed, around 90% are singletons. This CDR3 is 14 amino acids long. The V and J ends lost 7 bases and 5 bases respectively, with 17 bases between them. CDR1 MDHEN and CDR2 SYDVKM come from the germline V gene. The clonotype comes from a human donor in a cohort sampled during active COVID-19. The rearrangement uses TRBV28 and TRBJ1-2; perhaps TRBD1 as D (5 bases). Sequenced material: peripheral blood. The CDR3 here is CASNQGRVLYGYTF. The CDR3 DNA sequence: TGTGCCAGCAACCAGGGCCGAGTGCTATATGGCTACACCTTC.